This TCR beta chain was retrieved from a study of blood T cells in healthy people across ages. The CDR3 has 14 residues. J gave up 7 bases and V 6 bases, and 1 base lay outside the gene matches. Germline V gene lookup returns CDR1 SGHTA and CDR2 FQGNSA. PCR was performed a second time for 7 to 11 cycles using a sample-barcoded 5' primer and a J-beta primer mix. A single record per CDR3 protein comes from TCRdb applying MiXCR to the 5' RACE reads. The sample lists about a million distinct CDR3 sequences, just over 50% occurring once. General study findings and limits: Diversity of TCR beta per million T cells declined in a roughly linear way with age.

The authors extracted at least 5 micrograms of total RNA per sample. This clonotype showed up just a few times. Its matching antigen is unknown. The specimen was blood. The gene calls are TRBV7-2 and TRBJ2-1, with 15 bases lining up with TRBD2. This receptor was identified in a woman in her sixties or seventies in good health. CDR3 sequence: CASRGTSGRNEQFF. The CDR3 bases are TGTGCCAGCAGGGGGACTAGCGGGAGGAATGAGCAGTTCTTC.